This is a list of T cell receptor beta chains from one sample in a study of blood T cell repertoires in COVID-19. TCRdb keeps only in-frame clones here, not all; method: immunoSEQ multiplex PCR. Here the sample spans fewer than 400,000 clones, roughly 90% being singletons. Sequencing was carried out using peripheral blood. The receptors here all came from a woman aged 30 to 39 with COVID-19, enrolled during active disease. CDR3s include the opening cysteine and the closing phenylalanine or tryptophan. D genes are given only for firm matches. A clone size is listed for some rows: how often the clone was seen (once, few, many), or a class if it is expanded.

V	J	size	D	DNA	CDR3
TRBV7-8	TRBJ2-1	-	TRBD2	TGTGCCAGCAGGCCGGGTCTAGCGGGGTACTCCTACAATGAGCAGTTCTTC	CASRPGLAGYSYNEQFF
TRBV19	TRBJ1-1	-	TRBD1	TGTGCCAGTTTTACAGGGGATATGAACACTGAAGCTTTCTTT	CASFTGDMNTEAFF
TRBV10-1	TRBJ2-5	-	TRBD2	TGCGCCAGCAGTGAGATAGCGGGAGGGCAAGAGACCCAGTACTTC	CASSEIAGGQETQYF
TRBV10-3	TRBJ2-6	-	-	TGTGCCATCAGCAGGGTGTCTGGGGCCAACGTCCTGACTTTC	CAISRVSGANVLTF
TRBV11-2	TRBJ2-2	-	-	TGTGCCAGCAGCCTAGAAGGACAGAACACCGGGGAGCTGTTTTTT	CASSLEGQNTGELFF
TRBV7-2	TRBJ1-2	-	TRBD1	TGTGCCAGCAGCAGCAGACAGGGGGCGGATGGCTACACCTTC	CASSSRQGADGYTF
TRBV19	TRBJ1-4	-	TRBD1	TGTGCCAGTAGTATTGACGAGACAGGGAATGAAAAACTGTTTTTT	CASSIDETGNEKLFF
TRBV14	TRBJ2-7	-	-	TGTGCCAGCAGCCAAGGACGGCAGGGTATCTACGAGCAGTACTTC	CASSQGRQGIYEQYF
TRBV25-1	TRBJ1-3	-	-	TGTGCCAGCAGTGAATCCGGCAGGGGTGTTTCTGGAAACACCATATATTTT	CASSESGRGVSGNTIYF
TRBV4-1	TRBJ1-2	-	TRBD1	TGCGCCAGCAGCCAAACCGGGACAGGGGGCACCTATGGCTACACCTTC	CASSQTGTGGTYGYTF
TRBV9	TRBJ2-7	few	-	TGTGCCAGCAGCGTAGGTGCTGGGGCCGGCTACGAGCAGTACTTC	CASSVGAGAGYEQYF
TRBV5-6	TRBJ1-1	once	TRBD1	TGTGCCAGCAGCTTGTTAGGGACAGGGGGCAGGAACACTGAAGCTTTCTTT	CASSLLGTGGRNTEAFF
TRBV6-5	TRBJ1-5	-	-	TGTGCCAGCAGTCCGGGGGGGGCTGGTCAGCCCCAGCATTTT	CASSPGGAGQPQHF
TRBV28	TRBJ1-1	-	TRBD1	TGTGCCAGCCAGACCGGGACAGATTACATGAACACTGAAGCTTTCTTT	CASQTGTDYMNTEAFF
TRBV5-1	TRBJ2-5	-	TRBD1	TGCGCCAGCAGCTTAGGGACAGCTCAAGAGACCCAGTACTTC	CASSLGTAQETQYF
TRBV19	TRBJ2-7	-	TRBD1	TGTGCCAGTAGTATTTCTCTTGGACAGGGAAGCTCCTACGAGCAGTACTTC	CASSISLGQGSSYEQYF
TRBV11-2	TRBJ2-5	-	-	TGTGCCAGCAGCCCGGACTCCTCCAGAGAGACCCAGTACTTC	CASSPDSSRETQYF
TRBV24-1	TRBJ2-5	-	-	TGTGCCACCAGTGATTTGCAGTCAGGCCACCGAGAGACCCAGTACTTC	CATSDLQSGHRETQYF
TRBV30	TRBJ1-1	-	TRBD1	TGTGCCTGGAGTGTACTTGGGACAGGGACTGAAGCTTTCTTT	CAWSVLGTGTEAFF
TRBV29-1	TRBJ2-1	-	-	TGCAGCGTTGGTACAGAGTATAATGAGCAGTTCTTC	CSVGTEYNEQFF
TRBV5-1	TRBJ2-5	-	-	TGCGCCAGCGAAGAGCTGGGGGGAGGAGAGACCCAGTACTTC	CASEELGGGETQYF
TRBV5-1	TRBJ2-3	-	-	TGCGCCAGCAAAAGGGGAGGAAGCACAGATACGCAGTATTTT	CASKRGGSTDTQYF
TRBV5-1	TRBJ2-1	-	TRBD2	TGCGCCAGCAGCCAAGCGGGAGGGGACAATGAGCAGTTCTTC	CASSQAGGDNEQFF
TRBV5-8	TRBJ2-7	-	-	TGTGCCAGCAGCCGCTTACCAGTTTACGAGCAGTACTTC	CASSRLPVYEQYF
TRBV20-1	TRBJ1-2	-	-	TGCAGTGCTAGTCGTCGCGGGAGGCAGGGGAGTGAAGGCTACACCTTC	CSASRRGRQGSEGYTF
TRBV5-6	TRBJ1-1	-	TRBD1	TGTGCCAGCAGCCTACCTCTGACAGGGACTGGGACTGAAGCTTTCTTT	CASSLPLTGTGTEAFF
TRBV2	TRBJ2-5	-	-	TGTGCCCGAGGGGGGGAACGGGGACAAGAGACCCAGTACTTC	CARGGERGQETQYF
TRBV5-4	TRBJ1-2	-	TRBD1	TGTGCCAGCAGCTTGATCGGACAGGGGGCTAACTATGGCTACACCTTC	CASSLIGQGANYGYTF
TRBV5-5	TRBJ2-1	-	-	TGTGCCAGCAGCATCAACCAGGAATCGCAGTTCTTC	CASSINQESQFF
TRBV30	TRBJ1-2	few	-	TGTGCCTCAGGGGTCGTTGGGGGCTACACCTTC	CASGVVGGYTF
TRBV11-3	TRBJ2-2	-	TRBD2	TGTGCCAGCAGCTTCCTTGGACTAGCCGGGGAGGGGGAGCTGTTTTTT	CASSFLGLAGEGELFF
TRBV5-1	TRBJ1-2	-	TRBD1	TGCGCCAGTAGTAATCCGGGACAGGGATATGGCTACACCTTC	CASSNPGQGYGYTF
TRBV30	TRBJ1-4	-	-	TGTGCCTGGAGTGTCGGGACTTTGGGGGAAAAACTGTTTTTT	CAWSVGTLGEKLFF
TRBV28	TRBJ1-5	-	-	TGTGCCAGCAGTTCAGGGAATCAGCCCCAGCATTTT	CASSSGNQPQHF
TRBV19	TRBJ1-5	-	TRBD1	TGTGCCAGTAGTATTGGACAGGCAAGATATAGCAATCAGCCCCAGCATTTT	CASSIGQARYSNQPQHF
TRBV2	TRBJ2-2	once	TRBD2	TGTGCCAGCAGCGGCGGGAGGGCCAACACCGGGGAGCTGTTTTTT	CASSGGRANTGELFF
TRBV11-2	TRBJ2-7	-	-	TGTGCCAGCAGTATAGACGGCAGGGCAGAGGACGAGCAGTACTTC	CASSIDGRAEDEQYF
TRBV29-1	TRBJ1-1	-	-	TGCAGCGTTTACGGGGGGGAGTCGAACACTGAAGCTTTCTTT	CSVYGGESNTEAFF
TRBV5-1	TRBJ1-1	few	TRBD1	TGCGCCAGCAGCTTGGAAACAGGGGGCAAAAGCACTGAAGCTTTCTTT	CASSLETGGKSTEAFF
TRBV5-1	TRBJ1-6	-	TRBD1	TGCGCCAGCAGCGAAGGACAGGGTACACCCCTCCACTTT	CASSEGQGTPLHF
TRBV5-1	TRBJ2-3	-	TRBD2	TGCGCCAGCAGCCCGGGACTAGCGGGCCCTTTGACAGATACGCAGTATTTT	CASSPGLAGPLTDTQYF
TRBV12-3/TRBV12-4	TRBJ1-4	few	-	TGTGCCAGCAGTTTCGGTGAAAAACTGTTTTTT	CASSFGEKLFF
TRBV29-1	TRBJ1-1	-	TRBD1	TGCAGCGTAAGGACAGGGACGATCATGAACACTGAAGCTTTCTTT	CSVRTGTIMNTEAFF
TRBV19	TRBJ2-1	-	-	TGTGCCAGTAGTATAATAGGGAGCCCCTCCTACAATGAGCAGTTCTTC	CASSIIGSPSYNEQFF